This T cell receptor (beta chain) was documented in a study of blood T cells in healthy people across ages. Using a J-beta primer mix together with a sample-barcoded 5' primer, a second PCR was run for about 6 to 12 cycles. In TCRdb, the 5' RACE reads were re-called with MiXCR into one record per CDR3 protein. Of some 1 million distinct CDR3 sequences listed, roughly 45% are singletons. PBMCs were isolated at a quantity of at least 6 million per sample. The V end lost 10 bases, the J end lost 10 bases, and 14 bases lay between the germline ends. Germline lookup yields CDR1 SNHLY and CDR2 FYNNEI. The CDR3 is 11 amino acids.

The sequenced material came from blood. The gene calls are TRBV2 and TRBJ2-1, with D maybe TRBD1 (5 bases). The clonotype comes from a woman aged 60-70 years in good health. The CDR3 nucleotides are TGTGCCATCCTCTCAACAGGAGAGCAGTTCTTC. Its protein product is CAILSTGEQFF.